The 21 T cell receptor beta chains in this list originate from one sample, sequenced in a study of cytomegalovirus exposure and HLA in healthy donors. PCR employed 60 Vbeta and 13 Jbeta primers. The protocol was immunoSEQ multiplex PCR, while the TCRdb copy is restricted to in-frame clones and leaves out a portion. Here the sample spans 110,000 to 150,000 clones, about two thirds being singletons. Source material: PBMCs. Receptor source: a man between 60 and 75 years old in good health and CMV-seronegative.

This clone has a handful of counts. This chain uses TRBV4-1 with TRBJ1-2, with 9 bases matching TRBD1. V lost 4 bases, J lost 5 bases, and 14 bases stayed unmatched. CDR3 length: 17 amino acids. Germline loops: CDR1 MGHRA, CDR2 YSYEKL. CDR3 residues: CASSLGTWTGDNYGYTF. The CDR3 DNA reads TGCGCCAGCAGCCTGGGAACTTGGACAGGGGATAATTATGGCTACACCTTC.

CDR3 bases: TGTGCCAGCAGCTTGTTAGGAGCAACTAATGAAAAACTGTTTTTT. Amino acid sequence: CASSLLGATNEKLFF. The rearrangement joins TRBV7-8 to TRBJ1-4; D remains ambiguous. From germline, CDR1 is SGHVS and CDR2 FQNEAQ. Deletions cut 3 bases from V and 0 bases from J, with 8 bases between. The CDR3 sequence is 15 residues long.

V and J are TRBV10-2 and TRBJ1-1, with a weak D call TRBD1 (5 bases). CDR3 length equals 13 residues. The ends were cut back, 9 bases at V and 0 bases at J, with 11 bases in the middle. Germline V gene data show CDR1 as WSHSY and CDR2 as SAAADI. CDR3 nucleotide sequence: TGCGCCAGTCGGACACCTTTGAACACTGAAGCTTTCTTT. Translation: CASRTPLNTEAFF.

The chain recombines TRBV15 with TRBJ2-7; 8 bases are a match to TRBD1. The germline gives CDR1 LNHNV, CDR2 YYDKDF (reference sequence). The J segment lost 1 base and the V segment lost 0 bases, leaving 8 bases of the junction unmatched. The CDR3 is 17 residues long. The CDR3 protein is CATSRDRGQGESYEQYF. CDR3 nucleotides: TGTGCCACCAGCAGAGATAGAGGACAGGGAGAGTCCTACGAGCAGTACTTC.

This clone was observed a few times. The rearrangement joins TRBV7-2 to TRBJ2-7; D might be TRBD2 (7 bases). CDR1 and CDR2 from the germline V gene are SGHTA and FQGNSA. This CDR3 is 16 amino acids long. V was cut by 1 base and J by 0 bases, with 13 bases left in between. The CDR3 protein is CASSLDGGGSSYEQYF. As DNA, the CDR3 is TGTGCCAGCAGCTTAGACGGGGGCGGGAGCTCCTACGAGCAGTACTTC. Full variable domain (rest looked up from reference TRBV7-2 and TRBJ2-7): GAGVSQSPSNKVTEKGKDVELRCDPISGHTALYWYRQSLGQGLEFLIYFQGNSAPDKSGLPSDRFSAERTGGSVSTLTIQRTQQEDSAVYLCASSLDGGGSSYEQYFGPGTRLTVT.

This clone was counted a few times. The J gene is TRBJ2-3, the V gene TRBV6-1; 9 bases fit TRBD1. The CDR3 runs to 14 residues. V lost 11 bases, J lost 1 base, and 7 bases stayed unmatched. Germline-derived CDR1 and CDR2 are MNHNS and SASEGT. CDR3 bases: TGTGCCGGAGGACAGGGGATCCGCACAGATACGCAGTATTTT. It translates to CAGGQGIRTDTQYF.

The chain employs TRBV30 and TRBJ2-7, with D tentatively TRBD1 (5 bases). The CDR3 is 14 amino acids. From germline, CDR1 is GTSNPN and CDR2 SVGIG (reference sequence). V was trimmed by 2 bases and J by 5 bases, leaving 16 bases between them. The CDR3, as DNA: TGTGCCTGGAGTCCAGGGTCCCCTTTCGACGAGCAGTACTTC. Protein: CAWSPGSPFDEQYF.

The chain couples TRBV28 to TRBJ2-5; D is unresolved. V was clipped by 7 bases and J by 5 bases, with 8 bases between them. The CDR3 runs 11 residues. Per the germline V gene, CDR1 is MDHEN and CDR2 is SYDVKM. For the CDR3, the DNA is TGTGCCAGCAACACGCGGGAGACCCAGTACTTC. Protein sequence: CASNTRETQYF.

This clone has only a few counts. V is TRBV7-8 and J is TRBJ2-7, with TRBD2 as a possible D gene (5 bases). Between the trimmed V and J ends, which lost 5 bases and 3 bases, there was a span of 20 bases. CDR3 size: 16 residues. CDR1 and CDR2 (germline): SGHVS, FQNEAQ. The CDR3 DNA is TGTGCCAGCAGCCCCGTGAGGAGTCGGGATTTCTACGAGCAGTACTTC. It codes for CASSPVRSRDFYEQYF. The full variable domain, rest sourced from reference TRBV7-8 and TRBJ2-7, is GAGVSQSPRYKVAKRGQDVALRCDPISGHVSLFWYQQALGQGPEFLTYFQNEAQLDKSGLPSDRFFAERPEGSVSTLKIQRTQQEDSAVYLCASSPVRSRDFYEQYFGPGTRLTVT.

The chain uses TRBV5-1 and TRBJ1-2; D not certain. The CDR3 covers 13 residues. Germline V gives CDR1 SGHRS, CDR2 YFSETQ. V lost 4 bases, J lost 0 bases, and 7 bases lay in between. The CDR3 DNA follows: TGCGCCAGCAGCCAGGCAACTAACTATGGCTACACCTTC. As protein: CASSQATNYGYTF.

The chain uses TRBV4-1 and TRBJ1-3; the match to TRBD1 covers 9 bases. In germline, CDR1 is MGHRA, CDR2 YSYEKL. V lost 2 bases, J lost 3 bases, and 11 bases stayed unmatched. This CDR3 region has 18 residues. The DNA of the CDR3 is TGCGCCAGCAGCCAAATCCCAATGACAGGGGGAAATGGAAACACCATATATTTT. Its translation: CASSQIPMTGGNGNTIYF.

The J gene is TRBJ1-2, the V gene TRBV19, with 9 bases that match TRBD1. This CDR3 is built from 16 residues. From germline, CDR1 is LNHDA and CDR2 SQIVND (reference sequence). Trimming removed 4 bases from V and 6 bases from J; junction bases left unmatched: 12. CDR3 sequence reads: CASSRNSGTGKNGYTF. CDR3 DNA: TGTGCCAGTAGTAGAAACTCCGGGACAGGGAAGAATGGCTACACCTTC.

The V and J genes are TRBV5-1 and TRBJ2-1; 7 positions match TRBD2. This CDR3 has 14 residues. CDR1 and CDR2 (germline): SGHRS, YFSETQ. The V gene end was trimmed by 5 bases and the J gene end by 7 bases; junction bases not matched to a gene: 9. CDR3 sequence reads: CASSPGLVGNEQFF. For the CDR3, the DNA is TGCGCCAGCAGTCCTGGACTAGTTGGGAATGAGCAGTTCTTC.

Worth noting for this clone: Its ends do not fully match the called genes, so a read error is possible. The rearrangement links TRBV7-7 to TRBJ2-1; perhaps TRBD2 as D (5 bases). CDR3 length: 15 residues. The germline V gene has CDR1 SSHAT and CDR2 FNYEAQ (reference sequence). The CDR3 sequence is CASSLVSGSGNEQFF. The CDR3 DNA is TGTGCTAGCAGCTTAGTGTCGGGAAGTGGGAATGAGCAGTTCTTC.

The genes are TRBV11-2 and TRBJ1-4; D is possibly TRBD1 (5 bases). The germline V gene has CDR1 SGHAT and CDR2 FQNNGV. The CDR3 contains 15 residues. The V and J ends lost 4 bases and 6 bases respectively, with 15 bases between them. The CDR3 is CASSSGSGGDEKLFF. The DNA for the CDR3 is TGTGCCAGCAGCTCGGGGTCCGGAGGGGATGAAAAACTGTTTTTT.

The chain uses TRBV6-4 and TRBJ2-1, with 12 bases matching TRBD2. Germline CDR1 reads MRHNA; CDR2 reads SNTAGT. With V trimmed by 5 bases and J by 7 bases, 6 bases remained unmatched. This CDR3 is built from 15 residues. This chain's CDR3 is CASSPTSGSANEQFF. In nucleotides, the CDR3 is TGTGCCAGCAGTCCGACTAGCGGGAGTGCGAATGAGCAGTTCTTC.

V gene TRBV19 combines with J gene TRBJ1-6; D is unresolved. Trimming took 6 bases from V and 6 from J, leaving 6 bases between them. The CDR3 is made up of 12 amino acids. Germline CDR1 reads LNHDA; CDR2 reads SQIVND (reference sequence). This CDR3 is CASRLSNSPLHF. The CDR3 bases are TGTGCCAGTAGATTGAGTAATTCACCCCTCCACTTT.

The rearrangement joins TRBV25-1 to TRBJ1-4; TRBD1 might be the D (5 bases). Between the trimmed V and J ends, which lost 5 bases and 5 bases, there was a span of 15 bases. This CDR3 contains 15 residues. CDR1 is MGHDK and CDR2 is SYGVNS in the germline V gene. CDR3 amino acids: CASSIAQGRNEKLFF. In DNA form, the CDR3 reads TGTGCCAGCAGTATAGCCCAGGGTAGGAATGAAAAACTGTTTTTT. Full variable domain (rest looked up from reference TRBV25-1 and TRBJ1-4): EADIYQTPRYLVIGTGKKITLECSQTMGHDKMYWYQQDPGMELHLIHYSYGVNSTEKGDLSSESTVSRIRTEHFPLTLESARPSHTSQYLCASSIAQGRNEKLFFGSGTQLSVL.

This chain joins TRBV10-3 and TRBJ1-5; D not certain. CDR3 size: 16 residues. V was shortened by 3 bases and J by 3 bases, with 15 bases between the two germline ends. Germline lookup yields CDR1 ENHRY and CDR2 SYGVKD. CDR3 protein: CAISEGRRQSNQPQHF. The CDR3 DNA sequence: TGTGCCATCAGTGAAGGTAGGAGGCAGTCCAATCAGCCCCAGCATTTT.

V gene TRBV25-1 combines with J gene TRBJ1-5; D gene unclear. The germline V gene encodes CDR1 MGHDK and CDR2 SYGVNS. The CDR3 length is 13 residues. V gave up 2 bases and J gave up 5 bases, with 7 bases separating them. The CDR3, as DNA: TGTGCCAGCAGTGAAAACGGAGATCAGCCCCAGCATTTT. Translating it yields CASSENGDQPQHF. The variable domain in full, completed from reference TRBV25-1 and TRBJ1-5, reads EADIYQTPRYLVIGTGKKITLECSQTMGHDKMYWYQQDPGMELHLIHYSYGVNSTEKGDLSSESTVSRIRTEHFPLTLESARPSHTSQYLCASSENGDQPQHFGDGTRLSIL.

V and J are TRBV18 and TRBJ2-7, with no clear D. Germline V lookup: CDR1 KGHSH, CDR2 LQKENI. The V and J ends lost 3 bases and 3 bases respectively, with 6 bases between them. CDR3 length equals 12 residues. The CDR3 sequence: CASSPSLYEQYF. For the CDR3, the DNA is TGTGCCAGCTCACCGTCCCTCTACGAGCAGTACTTC.